This note documents a single TCR beta chain sequence. What it recognizes is unknown. The data originate from a study of cytomegalovirus exposure and HLA in healthy donors. Study-wide results and limits: Later work associated roughly 15,000 TCR beta sequences with HLA alleles at 0.05 false discovery rate. Researchers reportedly found TCR beta sequences accurately predicted most subjects' HLA-A and HLA-B alleles. An analysis was carried out later, and it reportedly showed fewer N-insertions in an Asian-associated ancestry cluster than the roughly 700-donor mean.

The length of the CDR3 is 14 residues. With 0 bases clipped from V and 6 bases from J, the junction kept 2 bases outside the gene matches. Germline assignment: CDR1 MGHRA and CDR2 YSYEKL. At the time of sampling, donors were nominally healthy, though unrecorded immune exposures were likely. Amplification used 60 Vbeta primers and 13 Jbeta primers. TCRdb's copy holds only in-frame clones and misses some; the assay was immunoSEQ multiplex PCR. This sample has about 160,000 clones, with under 80% found just once. The receptor was derived from a man aged 35-49 years in good health and CMV-seronegative. Sequences were obtained from PBMCs. The chain combines TRBV4-1 with TRBJ2-7; 10 bases are a match to TRBD1. The CDR3: CASSQDGDRGEQYF. The CDR3 DNA reads as TGCGCCAGCAGCCAAGATGGGGACAGGGGCGAGCAGTACTTC.